This TCR beta chain was identified in a study of Graves' ophthalmopathy and Graves' hyperthyroidism. Amplification targeted the TCR beta CDR3 regions, with RNA transcripts as the source material. After a first-round RT-PCR with HTBI primers, a second-round multiplex PCR was run. TCRdb recomputed calls from the multiplex PCR reads with MiXCR, one row per CDR3 protein. The profile shows about 57,000 distinct CDR3 sequences, under 55% of them singletons. General observations from the study: Detected in blood as well were most expanded thyroid clonotypes with frequency above 0.001.

Germline CDR1 reads MNHNY; CDR2 reads SVGAGI (reference sequence). The CDR3 is 14 amino acids. Trimming removed 6 bases from V and 7 bases from J; junction bases left unmatched: 7. This clonotype was detected many times. The antigen is not known. This clonotype originated in an adult woman with Graves' ophthalmopathy. This chain joins TRBV6-6 and TRBJ2-2, with 8 bases aligning to TRBD2. The sample comprised peripheral blood. Here the CDR3 reads CASSSGGFSGELFF. CDR3 in DNA: TGTGCCAGCAGCTCGGGAGGGTTTAGCGGGGAGCTGTTTTTT.